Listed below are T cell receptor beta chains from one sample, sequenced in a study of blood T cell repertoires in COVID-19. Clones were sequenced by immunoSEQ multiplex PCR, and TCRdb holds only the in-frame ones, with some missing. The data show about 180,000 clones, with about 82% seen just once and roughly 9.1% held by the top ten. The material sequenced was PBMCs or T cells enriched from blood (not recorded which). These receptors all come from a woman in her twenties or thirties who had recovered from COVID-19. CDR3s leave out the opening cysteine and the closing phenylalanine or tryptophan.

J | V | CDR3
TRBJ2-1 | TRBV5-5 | ASSSLAGGRNEQF
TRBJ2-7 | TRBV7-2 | ASSLGGRSEQY
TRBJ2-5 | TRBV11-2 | ASSLSGQGRETQY
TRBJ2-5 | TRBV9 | AGSVGGLAGWETQY
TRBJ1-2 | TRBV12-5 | ASGKDSYGYT
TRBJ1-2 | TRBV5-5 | ASTGTGPANYGYT
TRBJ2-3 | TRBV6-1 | ASSETGPDTQY
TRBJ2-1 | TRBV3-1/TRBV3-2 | ASRRTGTSRNEQF
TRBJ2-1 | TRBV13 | ASSLMAHGGSYNEQF
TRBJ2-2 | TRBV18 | ASSLRGQSTGELF
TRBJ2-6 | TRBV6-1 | ASSDQRSSGANVLT
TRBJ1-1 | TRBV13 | ASSLGTTLNTEAF
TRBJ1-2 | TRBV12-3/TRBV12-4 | ASSSQTGIGYT
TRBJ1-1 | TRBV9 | ASSVGSSNTEAF
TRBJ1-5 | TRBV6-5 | ASSLQGWRQPQH
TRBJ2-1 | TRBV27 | ASSSPDSGMGYNEQF
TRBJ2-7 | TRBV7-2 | ASSHLSGITSSYEQY
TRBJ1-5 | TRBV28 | ASSSPGSNQPQH
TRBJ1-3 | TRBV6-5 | ASTIGNSGNTIY
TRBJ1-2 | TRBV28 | ASSPPGQGYYGYT
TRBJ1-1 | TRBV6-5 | ASRTTPNTEAF
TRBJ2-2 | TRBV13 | ASSLQVEGGELF
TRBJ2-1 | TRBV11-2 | ASSPLAGGRNNEQF
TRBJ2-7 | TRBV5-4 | ASSLFGESYEQY
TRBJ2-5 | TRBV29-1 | SVEQQGARKTQY
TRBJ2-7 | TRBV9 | ASSPPGEREQY
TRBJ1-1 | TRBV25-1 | ASSDRTLNTEAF
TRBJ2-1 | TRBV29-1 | SVEKRIYNEQF
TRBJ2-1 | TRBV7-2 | ASSLVSSGGSNEQF
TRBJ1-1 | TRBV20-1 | SASGGQGTEAF
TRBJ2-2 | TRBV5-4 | ASSRQGLNTGELF
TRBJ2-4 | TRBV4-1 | ASSQRGLAGDIQY
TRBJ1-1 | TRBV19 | ASSMKGDTEAF
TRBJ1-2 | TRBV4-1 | ASSQQRQGPNYGYT
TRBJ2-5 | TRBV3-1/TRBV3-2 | ASSRGAGARETQY
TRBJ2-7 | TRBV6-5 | ASSPDNYEQY
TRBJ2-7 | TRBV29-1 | SVDLAGVGEQY
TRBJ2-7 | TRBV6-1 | ASSEVTRGQGLLTEQY
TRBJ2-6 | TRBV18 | ASSQTRTGGLYSGANVLT
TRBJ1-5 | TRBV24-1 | ATSRGGLSNQPQH
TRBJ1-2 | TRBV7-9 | ASRVTGGGGYT
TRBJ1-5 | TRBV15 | ATSRGRDYSNQPQH
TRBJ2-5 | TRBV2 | ASVRLKETQY
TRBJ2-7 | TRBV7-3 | ASSLSGMAGVEQY
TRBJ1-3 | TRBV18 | ASSQGQGNSGNTIY
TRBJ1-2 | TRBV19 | ASTTGVANYGYT
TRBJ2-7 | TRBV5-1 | ASSQYAGGMYEQY
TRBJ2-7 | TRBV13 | ASRLGYAGGSSYEQY
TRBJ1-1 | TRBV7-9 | ASSRTGLEAF
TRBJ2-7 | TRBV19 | ASNGRNSYEQY
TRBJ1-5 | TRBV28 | AIGTGHNQPQH
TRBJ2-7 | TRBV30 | AWNLDTGFNEQY
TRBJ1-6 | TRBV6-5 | ASGAASYNSPLH
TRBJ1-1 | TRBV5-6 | ASAPGQTIGTEAF
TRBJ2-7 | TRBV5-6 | ASSLTGNYEQY
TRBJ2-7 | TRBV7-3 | ASSVLAGGAYEQY
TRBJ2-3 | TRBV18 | ASQTISTDTQY